The T cell receptor beta chain under discussion was sequenced for a study of T cells after yellow fever vaccination. Overall study: Fractions of low cell number were prepared using SMART-Seq v4 Ultra Low Input.

By 5'RACE template switching, TCR cDNA was produced, with a universal primer site and UMIs added in the process. TCRdb re-derived calls from the 5' RACE reads in MiXCR, one entry per CDR3 protein. This sample has about 260,000 distinct CDR3 sequences, with around 4.9% found just once. Overall study findings and caveats: Boosting was followed by the reappearance of most primary-vaccination clones (around 95% CD4, about 90% CD8). The CD4 compartment and the CD8 compartment contained a small share of clonotypes in common.

Concerning this clonotype itself: The antigen is unknown.

This CDR3 contains 11 residues. The germline V and J ends were trimmed by 7 bases and 7 bases, with 10 bases remaining between them. The J gene is TRBJ1-1, the V gene TRBV12-3 or TRBV12-4; D gene unclear. The source is a man younger than 30 who received the YFV17D yellow fever vaccine. The sequences come from CD4+ T cells sorted from PBMCs, collected on the day of the yellow fever booster vaccination. In nucleotides, the CDR3 is TGTGCCAGCATCGGGAATATTGAAGCTTTCTTT. Protein: CASIGNIEAFF.